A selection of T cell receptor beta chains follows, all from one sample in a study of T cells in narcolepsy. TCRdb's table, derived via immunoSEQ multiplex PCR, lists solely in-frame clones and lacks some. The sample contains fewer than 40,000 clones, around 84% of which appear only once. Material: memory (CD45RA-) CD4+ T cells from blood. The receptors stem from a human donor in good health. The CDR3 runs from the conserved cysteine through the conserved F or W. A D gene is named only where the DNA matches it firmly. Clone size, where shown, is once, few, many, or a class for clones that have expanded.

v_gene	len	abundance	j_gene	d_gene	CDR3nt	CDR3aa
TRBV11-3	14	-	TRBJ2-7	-	TGTGCCAGCAGCTTAGAGACAGTAGCCTACGAGCAGTACTTC	CASSLETVAYEQYF
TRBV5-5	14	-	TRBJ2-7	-	TGTGCCAGCAGCGGGGCAGGGGAAGCCTACGAGCAGTACTTC	CASSGAGEAYEQYF
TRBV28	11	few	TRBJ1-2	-	TGTGCCAGCAGGGACAACTATGGCTACACCTTC	CASRDNYGYTF
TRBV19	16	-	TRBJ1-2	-	TGTGCCAGTAGTTTGGAAGCAGGAATAGCTAACTATGGCTACACCTTC	CASSLEAGIANYGYTF
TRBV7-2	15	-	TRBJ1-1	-	TGTGCCAGCAGCTGGGGCGCGGGGACGAACACTGAAGCTTTCTTT	CASSWGAGTNTEAFF
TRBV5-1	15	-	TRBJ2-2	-	TGCGCCAGCAGCTTGGTTGGAGATAACACCGGGGAGCTGTTTTTT	CASSLVGDNTGELFF
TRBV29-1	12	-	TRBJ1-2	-	TGCAGCGTTGAGGCCATTAACTATGGCTACACCTTC	CSVEAINYGYTF
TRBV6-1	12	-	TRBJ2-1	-	TGTGCCAGCAGTGAAGAAGGCTATGAGCAGTTCTTC	CASSEEGYEQFF
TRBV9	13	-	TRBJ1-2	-	TGTGCCAGCAGCGTAGATGGGGCCTATGGCTACACCTTC	CASSVDGAYGYTF
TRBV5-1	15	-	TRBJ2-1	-	TGCGCCAGCCAGGACAGCTCGAGCTCCTACAATGAGCAGTTCTTC	CASQDSSSSYNEQFF
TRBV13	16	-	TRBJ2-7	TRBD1	TGTGCCAGCAGCTTAGGCCCCGCAGGGGGCTCCTACGAGCAGTACTTC	CASSLGPAGGSYEQYF
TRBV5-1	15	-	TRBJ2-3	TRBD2	TGCGCCAGCCACTCGACGGGGGGAAGCACAGATACGCAGTATTTT	CASHSTGGSTDTQYF
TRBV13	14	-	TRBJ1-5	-	TGTGCCAGCAGCTCGTCTGGAAGCAATCAGCCCCAGCATTTT	CASSSSGSNQPQHF
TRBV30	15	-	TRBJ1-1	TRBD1	TGTGCCTGGAGTGCATCCGGGACAGGGTTGAAAGAAGCTTTCTTT	CAWSASGTGLKEAFF
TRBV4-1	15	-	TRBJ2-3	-	TGCGCCAGCAGCCAAGCTGGGCGGAACACAGATACGCAGTATTTT	CASSQAGRNTDTQYF
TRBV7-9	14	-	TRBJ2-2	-	TGTGCCAGCAGCACTCCAACGGGCAGCGGGGAGCTGTTTTTT	CASSTPTGSGELFF